Following are 20 T cell receptor beta chains from one sample sequenced in a study of shared clonotypes between healthy human individuals. Produced via immunoSEQ multiplex PCR; TCRdb's table is partial and in-frame only. The sample consists of over 2 million clones, approximately 95% of them appearing once. Sequencing was carried out using naive CD4+ T cells sorted from blood. Subset meaning: CD45RA+ positively selected. The receptors come from a young man in good health.

The CDR3 is CASSFSNLAKNIQYF. CDR3 DNA: TGTGCCAGCAGCTTCTCTAACCTAGCCAAAAACATTCAGTACTTC. The genes are TRBV7-9 and TRBJ2-4, with D unclear. Germline values: CDR1 SEHNR, CDR2 FQNEAQ (reference sequence). Trimming shortened V by 3 bases and J by 0 bases, and 9 bases separated the two germline ends. The length of the CDR3 is 15 residues.

V and J are TRBV4-2 and TRBJ2-3; TRBD1 might be the D (6 bases). CDR1 and CDR2 from the germline V gene are LGHNA and YNFKEQ. V was pared by 3 bases and J by 4 bases, with 11 bases between. The CDR3 covers 14 residues. This CDR3 is CASSQGAGADTQYF. The CDR3 DNA reads as TGTGCCAGCAGCCAGGGGGCTGGCGCAGATACGCAGTATTTT.

The CDR3 sequence: CATGLAGTGETQYF. The CDR3 DNA reads TGTGCCACGGGACTAGCGGGAACGGGGGAGACCCAGTACTTC. This sequence joins TRBV10-3 and TRBJ2-5, with 13 bases identical to TRBD2. This CDR3 has 14 residues. The trim removed 10 bases at V and 5 bases at J, leaving 7 bases unmatched. Germline assignment: CDR1 ENHRY and CDR2 SYGVKD.

The chain recombines TRBV5-6 with TRBJ2-4; D might be TRBD2 (5 bases). The V gene lost 0 bases and the J gene lost 5 bases, with 12 bases spanning the gap. Germline CDR1 reads SGHDT; CDR2 reads YYEEEE. This CDR3 comprises 15 residues. The CDR3 here is CASSLARGTQNIQYF. DNA for the CDR3: TGTGCCAGCAGCTTGGCCCGGGGTACCCAAAACATTCAGTACTTC.

The chain links TRBV18 to TRBJ2-2, with 10 positions matching TRBD1. CDR1 is KGHSH, CDR2 LQKENI, per germline. There are 17 residues in the CDR3. V was pared by 2 bases and J by 0 bases, with 3 bases of the junction left unmatched. In DNA, the CDR3 is TGTGCCAGCTCACCAGGGACAGGGGCATCGAACACCGGGGAGCTGTTTTTT. The encoded protein is CASSPGTGASNTGELFF. The complete variable domain, with remaining parts taken from reference TRBV18 and TRBJ2-2, reads NAGVMQNPRHLVRRRGQEARLRCSPMKGHSHVYWYRQLPEEGLKFMVYLQKENIIDESGMPKERFSAEFPKEGPSILRIQQVVRGDSAAYFCASSPGTGASNTGELFFGEGSRLTVL.

This clone appeared once. The chain recombines TRBV2 with TRBJ2-1; 8 bases line up with TRBD2. After removal of 7 bases from V and 3 bases from J, the junction contained 11 bases not matched to a gene. Germline CDR1 reads SNHLY; CDR2 reads FYNNEI. The CDR3 contains 16 residues. For the CDR3, the DNA is TGTGCCAGCACCCCCGGGGCTAGCGGGTACTACAATGAGCAGTTCTTC. The encoded protein is CASTPGASGYYNEQFF.

A remark on this clone: Additional DNA sequences in this sample encode the identical CDR3. The rearrangement links TRBV9 to TRBJ2-2; 13 positions agree with TRBD2. Germline trimming cut 2 bases from V and 5 bases from J; bases unmatched to any gene: 3. CDR3 length: 16 amino acids. CDR1 and CDR2 (germline): SGDLS, YYNGEE. CDR3 sequence (DNA): TGTGCCAGCAGCGTCGGACTAGCGGGAGTTACCGGGGAGCTGTTTTTT. It yields the protein CASSVGLAGVTGELFF.

This chain joins TRBV27 and TRBJ2-1; D gene ambiguous. Germline V CDR1 and CDR2: MNHEY, SMNVEV (reference sequence). Between the trimmed V and J ends, which lost 8 bases and 0 bases, there was a span of 20 bases. The CDR3 is 17 amino acids. The chain's CDR3 is CASSLFAVHSSYNEQFF. The CDR3 DNA is TGTGCCAGCTCCCTTTTTGCAGTTCACAGCTCCTACAATGAGCAGTTCTTC.

The J gene is TRBJ1-1, the V gene TRBV18; no clear D gene. V lost 5 bases, J lost 2 bases, and 9 bases lay in between. CDR3 length: 13 residues. Germline V gene data show CDR1 as KGHSH and CDR2 as LQKENI. The CDR3 DNA reads as TGTGCCAGCTCAGAGCAGTATAACACTGAAGCTTTCTTT. It codes for CASSEQYNTEAFF.

In its sample, this clone was seen once. This rearrangement joins TRBV6-1 to TRBJ2-1, with a possible D match to TRBD2 (6 bases). The length of the CDR3 is 16 residues. CDR1 and CDR2 from the germline V gene are MNHNS and SASEGT. Trimming took off 4 bases at V and 5 bases at J, with 18 bases between the two ends. Here the CDR3 reads CASSGLGRDIHNEQFF. In DNA form, the CDR3 reads TGTGCCAGCAGTGGATTGGGGCGGGATATTCACAATGAGCAGTTCTTC.

The chain links TRBV30 to TRBJ2-1; D may be TRBD2 (5 bases). V was pared by 2 bases and J by 4 bases, with 9 bases between. Germline loops: CDR1 GTSNPN, CDR2 SVGIG (reference sequence). This CDR3 has 13 amino acids. The CDR3 loop is CAWSTGKYNEQFF. In DNA, the CDR3 is TGTGCCTGGAGTACGGGGAAATACAATGAGCAGTTCTTC.

V is TRBV20-1 and J is TRBJ2-5; D remains ambiguous. CDR1 DFQATT and CDR2 SNEGSKA come from the germline V gene (reference sequence). This CDR3 has 11 residues. V dropped 6 bases and J dropped 5 bases, with 10 bases sitting between them. DNA for the CDR3: TGCAGTGCCCCTTCTTTCGAGACCCAGTACTTC. Translating gives CSAPSFETQYF.

This clone has just a few counts. Other nucleotide sequences in the sample specify the same CDR3. V gene TRBV6-5 combines with J gene TRBJ1-6; TRBD1 matches 9 bases. Germline V gives CDR1 MNHEY, CDR2 SVGAGI. This CDR3 region has 15 residues. V shed 0 bases and J 7 bases; nucleotides not matched to a gene: 1. The CDR3 nucleotides read TGTGCCAGCAGTTACTCCGGGACAGGGAATTCACCCCTCCACTTT. Translation gives CASSYSGTGNSPLHF.

The chain combines TRBV28 with TRBJ2-5; 7 bases agree with TRBD2. This CDR3 region has 12 residues. The germline gives CDR1 MDHEN, CDR2 SYDVKM. With 7 bases clipped from V and 2 bases from J, the junction kept 1 base outside the gene matches. CDR3 bases: TGTGCCAGCATCGGGGGGCAAGAGACCCAGTACTTC. It encodes CASIGGQETQYF. Variable domain in full (rest from reference TRBV28 and TRBJ2-5): DVKVTQSSRYLVKRTGEKVFLECVQDMDHENMFWYRQDPGLGLRLIYFSYDVKMKEKGDIPEGYSVSREKKERFSLILESASTNQTSMYLCASIGGQETQYFGPGTRLLVL.

This chain connects TRBV2 to TRBJ1-5; D not resolved. CDR1 SNHLY and CDR2 FYNNEI come from the germline V gene. The CDR3 runs to 15 residues. Trimming left V 4 bases short and J 6 bases short, with 16 bases between. CDR3 sequence: CASSVRRVNGQPQHF. As DNA, the CDR3 is TGTGCCAGCAGTGTAAGGAGGGTTAACGGTCAGCCCCAGCATTTT. The variable domain in full, completed from reference TRBV2 and TRBJ1-5, reads EPEVTQTPSHQVTQMGQEVILRCVPISNHLYFYWYRQILGQKVEFLVSFYNNEISEKSEIFDDQFSVERPDGSNFTLKIRSTKLEDSAMYFCASSVRRVNGQPQHFGDGTRLSIL.

A few counts support this clone. J is TRBJ1-6 and V is TRBV25-1; perhaps TRBD1 as D (5 bases). The V gene lost 4 bases and the J gene lost 7 bases, with 14 bases spanning the gap. The CDR3 extends over 15 amino acids. Looked up from germline, CDR1 is MGHDK and CDR2 is SYGVNS. For the CDR3, the DNA is TGTGCCAGCAGTGCCGTGGGGGAGGGAAATTCACCCCTCCACTTT. Translation gives CASSAVGEGNSPLHF.

The CDR3 region is CASSIPGSRGYEQYF. In nucleotides, the CDR3 is TGTGCCAGCAGCATTCCCGGGTCCAGGGGGTACGAGCAGTACTTC. This chain uses TRBV28 with TRBJ2-5; 7 nucleotides align to TRBD1. The end of the DNA is better explained by TRBJ2-7, so the J call may be wrong. CDR1 and CDR2 from the germline V gene are MDHEN and SYDVKM. This CDR3 region has 15 residues.

The chain uses TRBV5-8 and TRBJ1-2; D ambiguous. This CDR3 comprises 14 residues. The V gene's germline CDR1 is SGHTS and CDR2 YDEGEE. Trimming cost V 0 bases and J 0 bases, with 6 bases left between them. In DNA, the CDR3 is TGTGCCAGCAGCTTGGACCAGACTAACTATGGCTACACCTTC. Its protein product is CASSLDQTNYGYTF.

As regards this clone: Other DNA variants within this sample encode the same CDR3. This chain connects TRBV5-1 to TRBJ2-5; unclear D gene. Trimming shortened V by 0 bases and J by 0 bases, and 6 bases separated the two germline ends. Germline CDR1 SGHRS, CDR2 YFSETQ. The CDR3 has 14 amino acids. The CDR3 region is CASSLGADQETQYF. CDR3 nucleotide sequence: TGCGCCAGCAGCTTGGGGGCGGACCAAGAGACCCAGTACTTC.

The rearrangement links TRBV7-8 to TRBJ2-7; TRBD2 matches at 10 bases. The CDR3 extends over 15 amino acids. Trimming cost V 3 bases and J 4 bases; bases outside gene matches: 6. Germline loops: CDR1 SGHVS, CDR2 FQNEAQ. The CDR3, as DNA: TGTGCCAGCAGCTTCGCTAGCGGGGGAGGTTACGAGCAGTACTTC. Translation: CASSFASGGGYEQYF.